The text below deals with one TCR beta chain. TCRdb's table, derived via immunoSEQ multiplex PCR, lists solely in-frame clones and lacks some. In the table there are approximately 31,000 clones, roughly nine tenths of which are singletons. These data come from a study of T cell changes during pregnancy in multiple sclerosis. This CDR3 is built from 15 residues. The germline V gene has CDR1 SNHLY and CDR2 FYNNEI. The junction had 5 bases not matched to a gene; V was cut back by 5 bases and J by 0 bases. The receptor's source is a female donor in good health, enrolled as a control in a pregnancy study. The rearrangement links TRBV2 to TRBJ2-7; 9 bases agree with TRBD2. Sequencing used CD4+ T cells from peripheral blood mononuclear cells, obtained in the second trimester of pregnancy. Here the CDR3 DNA reads TGTGCCAGCAGTCTAAATAGCGGGGGCTCCTACGAGCAGTACTTC. Translated, it gives CASSLNSGGSYEQYF.